The 29 T cell receptor beta chains reported below all come from one sample, sequenced in a study of blood T cell repertoires in COVID-19 (dated by TCRdb to 2018 to 2020). Library preparation was by the immunoSEQ multiplex PCR assay. Entries here come from immuneACCESS through TCRdb and include only in-frame sequences with V and J called. Some clones fail to appear in such tables; in the studies checked, an unresolved V gene covers under half of the shortfall, and the cause of the remainder is unknown. For this sample there are about 74,000 clones; roughly 81% appear just once. About a third of the sample goes to the ten largest clones. The sequencing sample was made of peripheral blood. Every receptor here comes from a man between 65 and 85 years old with acute or convalescent COVID-19.

The rearrangement uses TRBV25-1 and TRBJ2-3, with a tentative D call TRBD2 (5 bases). Germline V gene sequence: CDR1 MGHDK, CDR2 SYGVNS. CDR3 size: 18 residues. V dropped 1 base and J dropped 0 bases, with 17 bases sitting between them. The chain's CDR3 is CASSEFPGRTSSTDTQYF. CDR3 sequence (DNA): TGTGCCAGCAGTGAATTCCCGGGCAGGACTTCTAGCACAGATACGCAGTATTTT.

V and J are TRBV11-2 and TRBJ2-5, with TRBD2 as a possible D gene (5 bases). The CDR3 runs to 14 residues. Germline lookup yields CDR1 SGHAT and CDR2 FQNNGV. V was trimmed by 2 bases and J by 5 bases, leaving 12 bases between them. In nucleotides, the CDR3 is TGTGCCAGCAGCTTAAAACCTAGCAAGGAGACCCAGTACTTC. This encodes CASSLKPSKETQYF.

The genes are TRBV24-1 and TRBJ2-1; TRBD1 matches 9 bases. CDR1 and CDR2 from the germline V gene are KGHDR and SFDVKD. The CDR3 has 16 residues. The junction had 6 bases not matched to a gene; V was cut back by 2 bases and J by 5 bases. The CDR3 region is CATSDSGQGRHNEQFF. The DNA for the CDR3 is TGTGCCACCAGTGATTCCGGACAGGGGCGTCACAATGAGCAGTTCTTC.

The chain recombines TRBV6-1 with TRBJ2-1; 15 bases agree with TRBD2. Germline CDR1 MNHNS, CDR2 SASEGT. This CDR3 has 17 residues. V lost 4 bases to trimming and J lost 6 bases; unmatched junction nucleotides: 7. DNA for the CDR3: TGTGCCAGCAGTGGACCACGGACTAGCGGGAGGGCCAATGAGCAGTTCTTC. It is translated as CASSGPRTSGRANEQFF.

This chain connects TRBV30 to TRBJ1-4; D may be TRBD1 (5 bases). The V end lost 2 bases, the J end lost 7 bases, and 11 bases lay between the germline ends. This CDR3 is 13 amino acids long. CDR1 and CDR2 from the germline V gene are GTSNPN and SVGIG (reference sequence). CDR3 DNA sequence: TGTGCCTGGAGTCCCGGGGGGGTTGAAAAACTGTTTTTT. Protein sequence: CAWSPGGVEKLFF.

This clone occurred a few times. The chain recombines TRBV6-5 with TRBJ1-3; 8 bases map to TRBD1. V was pared by 6 bases and J by 0 bases, with 4 bases of the junction left unmatched. Looked up from germline, CDR1 is MNHEY and CDR2 is SVGAGI. The length of the CDR3 is 15 residues. The CDR3 loop is CASRVGQGSGNTIYF. CDR3 nucleotide sequence: TGTGCCAGCAGAGTTGGACAGGGCTCTGGAAACACCATATATTTT.

This rearrangement joins TRBV7-6 to TRBJ1-3, with a possible D match to TRBD1 (5 bases). Germline V gene sequence: CDR1 SGHVS, CDR2 FNYEAQ. The CDR3 runs to 19 residues. V shed 2 bases and J shed 2 bases, with 22 bases lying between them. Written as DNA, the CDR3 is TGTGCCAGCAGCTTATCCGCTGGGGCCCGGGGGTTAGCTGGAAACACCATATATTTT. Protein: CASSLSAGARGLAGNTIYF.

V gene TRBV5-6 combines with J gene TRBJ1-6; D perhaps matches TRBD1 (5 bases). This CDR3 spans 15 amino acids. The V end was cut by 0 bases, the J end by 8 bases, with 12 bases between. Looked up from germline, CDR1 is SGHDT and CDR2 is YYEEEE. CDR3 coding DNA: TGTGCCAGCAGCTTGGGGACCCTCAGGGATTCACCCCTCCACTTT. Its translation: CASSLGTLRDSPLHF.

This clone was seen only a few times. The chain employs TRBV15 and TRBJ2-1; TRBD1 aligns across 7 bases. The CDR3 spans 15 residues. Germline lookup yields CDR1 LNHNV and CDR2 YYDKDF (reference sequence). J gave up 6 bases and V 4 bases, and 9 bases lay outside the gene matches. DNA for the CDR3: TGTGCCACCAGCACCCCTGGCAGGGGGAGCAATGAGCAGTTCTTC. It translates to CATSTPGRGSNEQFF.

V and J are TRBV5-4 and TRBJ2-3; 7 positions match TRBD2. Looked up from germline, CDR1 is SGHNT and CDR2 is YYREEE (reference sequence). The V gene end was trimmed by 10 bases and the J gene end by 4 bases; junction bases not matched to a gene: 6. The CDR3 runs 12 residues. The CDR3 sequence is CAAAAGADTQYF. The DNA for the CDR3 is TGTGCCGCGGCCGCGGGAGCAGATACGCAGTATTTT.

As regards this clone: Other DNA sequences in the sample encode the same CDR3. The chain carries TRBV2 and TRBJ2-2, with TRBD2 matching 11 bases. J was trimmed by 1 base and V by 8 bases; bases with no gene match: 3. CDR1 is SNHLY and CDR2 is FYNNEI in the germline V gene. This CDR3 is built from 15 residues. The CDR3 DNA sequence: TGTGCCAGCGGGGGACTAGCGGTGAACACCGGGGAGCTGTTTTTT. Translated, it gives CASGGLAVNTGELFF. Combining the CDR3 with reference TRBV2 and TRBJ2-2 gives the whole variable domain EPEVTQTPSHQVTQMGQEVILRCVPISNHLYFYWYRQILGQKVEFLVSFYNNEISEKSEIFDDQFSVERPDGSNFTLKIRSTKLEDSAMYFCASGGLAVNTGELFFGEGSRLTVL.

V is TRBV6-2 or TRBV6-3 and J is TRBJ2-5; 10 bases line up with TRBD2. Germline loops: CDR1 MNHEY, CDR2 SVGEGT. The CDR3 contains 16 residues. Unmatched junction bases numbered 4, after V lost 2 bases and J lost 1 base. The CDR3 DNA is TGTGCCAGCAGTTACGAAAGCGGGAGGGGCCAAGAGACCCAGTACTTC. This codes for CASSYESGRGQETQYF.

The rearrangement joins TRBV3-1 (or the pseudogene TRBV3-2) to TRBJ2-3; 9 bases agree with TRBD2. Germline CDR1 reads LGHDT; CDR2 reads YNNKEL (reference sequence). V lost 3 bases, J lost 4 bases, and 8 bases stayed unmatched. The CDR3 totals 16 residues. The CDR3 nucleotides are TGTGCCAGCAGCCATCCCGATAGCGGGAGAGCAGATACGCAGTATTTT. Protein: CASSHPDSGRADTQYF.

This clone has a handful of counts. The chain joins TRBV18 to TRBJ1-6; D is possibly TRBD1 (6 bases). Per germline, CDR1 KGHSH and CDR2 LQKENI. The CDR3 runs to 15 residues. V was shortened by 3 bases and J by 9 bases, with 15 bases between the two germline ends. CDR3 loop: CASSPNRERGSPLHF. The CDR3 nucleotides are TGTGCCAGCTCACCCAACAGGGAAAGGGGTTCACCCCTCCACTTT. Supplemented by reference TRBV18 and TRBJ1-6, the full variable domain reads NAGVMQNPRHLVRRRGQEARLRCSPMKGHSHVYWYRQLPEEGLKFMVYLQKENIIDESGMPKERFSAEFPKEGPSILRIQQVVRGDSAAYFCASSPNRERGSPLHFGNGTRLTVT.

This clone appeared a single time. V gene TRBV6-5 combines with J gene TRBJ1-1; D perhaps matches TRBD1 (6 bases). The V end was cut by 9 bases, the J end by 5 bases, with 19 bases between. CDR3 size: 14 residues. Germline values: CDR1 MNHEY, CDR2 SVGAGI. CDR3 amino acids: CASTTGGWGTEAFF. DNA of the CDR3: TGTGCCAGTACGACTGGGGGCTGGGGGACTGAAGCTTTCTTT.

Here the CDR3 reads CSAGEGAGNTIYF. CDR3 DNA: TGCAGCGCCGGGGAGGGCGCTGGAAACACCATATATTTT. The chain recombines TRBV29-1 with TRBJ1-3; D is undetermined. CDR1 is SQVTM, CDR2 ANQGSEA, per germline. With 7 bases removed from V and 2 bases from J, the gap between germline ends came to 12 bases. The CDR3 has 13 amino acids.

This chain uses TRBV19 with TRBJ1-2, with D uncertain. The CDR3 totals 13 residues. The germline CDR1 and CDR2 sequences are LNHDA and SQIVND (reference sequence). Trimming left V 5 bases short and J 4 bases short, with 11 bases between. The CDR3 sequence: CASSRGMGYGYTF. In nucleotides, the CDR3 is TGTGCCAGTAGTCGGGGAATGGGCTATGGCTACACCTTC.

The chain recombines TRBV4-3 with TRBJ1-2; no reliable D call. Germline-derived CDR1 and CDR2 are LGHNA and YSLEER. V was trimmed by 1 base and J by 4 bases, leaving 13 bases between them. This CDR3 contains 15 residues. The CDR3 coding sequence is TGCGCCAGCAGCCAAGCCAAGGAGCCCCGCTATGGCTACACCTTC. Translation gives CASSQAKEPRYGYTF.

CDR3 nucleotide sequence: TGTGCCATCAGTGCGCAGGGCCGTCAGAACACCGGGGAGCTGTTTTTT. It translates to CAISAQGRQNTGELFF. The chain carries TRBV10-3 and TRBJ2-2, with D perhaps TRBD1 (5 bases). CDR1 ENHRY and CDR2 SYGVKD come from the germline V gene. The CDR3 has 16 residues. V lost 4 bases to trimming and J lost 1 base, with 13 bases between them.

The genes are TRBV6-6 and TRBJ2-1; 8 bases map to TRBD1. The CDR3 length is 15 residues. V shed 4 bases and J 3 bases; nucleotides not matched to a gene: 5. Germline loops: CDR1 MNHNY, CDR2 SVGAGI (reference sequence). The CDR3 sequence is CASSSGTGYYNEQFF. CDR3 sequence (DNA): TGTGCCAGCAGTTCTGGGACAGGATACTACAATGAGCAGTTCTTC.

This chain uses TRBV2 with TRBJ1-1, with D possibly TRBD1 on 5 matching bases. CDR1 SNHLY and CDR2 FYNNEI come from the germline V gene. The CDR3 spans 13 residues. With 4 bases removed from V and 1 base from J, the gap between germline ends came to 7 bases. The CDR3 DNA sequence: TGTGCCAGCAGTGCCGGACAGAACACTGAAGCTTTCTTT. Its translation is CASSAGQNTEAFF. The variable domain in full, completed from reference TRBV2 and TRBJ1-1, reads EPEVTQTPSHQVTQMGQEVILRCVPISNHLYFYWYRQILGQKVEFLVSFYNNEISEKSEIFDDQFSVERPDGSNFTLKIRSTKLEDSAMYFCASSAGQNTEAFFGQGTRLTVV.

The chain carries TRBV5-8 and TRBJ2-7, with 13 positions matching TRBD2. Germline loops: CDR1 SGHTS, CDR2 YDEGEE. J was trimmed by 0 bases and V by 0 bases; bases with no gene match: 6. This CDR3 has 18 residues. The CDR3, as DNA: TGTGCCAGCAGCTTGGAGGGACTAGCGGGACGTGCCTCCTACGAGCAGTACTTC. Translated, it gives CASSLEGLAGRASYEQYF.

This rearrangement joins TRBV14 to TRBJ2-5; the match to TRBD2 covers 9 bases. This CDR3 is 16 amino acids long. J was trimmed by 4 bases and V by 4 bases; bases with no gene match: 10. CDR1 is SGHDN, CDR2 FVKESK, per germline. The CDR3: CASSPGTSSLPETQYF. As DNA, the CDR3 is TGTGCCAGCAGCCCCGGGACTAGCAGCCTCCCAGAGACCCAGTACTTC. Together with reference TRBV14 and TRBJ2-5, the CDR3 gives the full variable domain: EAGVTQFPSHSVIEKGQTVTLRCDPISGHDNLYWYRRVMGKEIKFLLHFVKESKQDESGMPNNRFLAERTGGTYSTLKVQPAELEDSGVYFCASSPGTSSLPETQYFGPGTRLLVL.

This clone was counted between two and nine times. The chain uses TRBV18 and TRBJ1-2; 7 nucleotides match TRBD1. The CDR3 is made up of 14 amino acids. Trimming took 2 bases from V and 4 from J; bases not matched to a gene: 4. Germline CDR1 KGHSH, CDR2 LQKENI. The CDR3 nucleotides read TGTGCCAGCTCACCAGGGGACAGACTCTATGGCTACACCTTC. This translates into CASSPGDRLYGYTF.

The genes are TRBV24-1 and TRBJ1-5; 12 positions match TRBD1. Germline-derived CDR1 and CDR2 are KGHDR and SFDVKD. The CDR3 consists of 15 residues. V trimming: 4 bases; J trimming: 6 bases; junction bases outside the gene matches: 3. This CDR3 reads CATSDGTGGLQPQHF. In DNA form, the CDR3 reads TGTGCCACCAGTGACGGGACAGGGGGCCTTCAGCCCCAGCATTTT.

The rearrangement joins TRBV7-3 to TRBJ2-1; weak D call: TRBD2 (6 bases). In germline, CDR1 is SGHTA, CDR2 FQGTGA. V was cut by 3 bases and J by 4 bases, with 10 bases left in between. CDR3 length equals 14 residues. The CDR3 coding sequence is TGTGCCAGCAGCTTCAGCGGGCCTTACAATGAGCAGTTCTTC. Amino acid sequence: CASSFSGPYNEQFF. The full variable domain, completed using reference TRBV7-3 and TRBJ2-1, is GAGVSQTPSNKVTEKGKYVELRCDPISGHTALYWYRQSLGQGPEFLIYFQGTGAADDSGLPNDRFFAVRPEGSVSTLKIQRTERGDSAVYLCASSFSGPYNEQFFGPGTRLTVL.

This clone was seen a single time. This chain connects TRBV6-5 to TRBJ1-1; D possibly corresponds to TRBD1 (5 bases). The length of the CDR3 is 14 residues. CDR1 and CDR2 from the germline V gene are MNHEY and SVGAGI. V lost 6 bases and J 0 bases, leaving 11 bases between the germline ends. In DNA, the CDR3 is TGTGCCAGCAGGGATCAGGGCTTGAACACTGAAGCTTTCTTT. It yields the protein CASRDQGLNTEAFF.

This clone was picked up a small number of times. CDR3 protein: CASSSRQASNSPLHF. CDR3 nucleotide sequence: TGTGCCAGCAGCTCGAGACAGGCTTCTAATTCACCCCTCCACTTT. The chain has TRBV7-2 and TRBJ1-6; a possible D gene is TRBD1 (6 bases). The CDR3 spans 15 residues. V lost 4 bases and J 6 bases, leaving 13 bases between the germline ends. Germline V gene data show CDR1 as SGHTA and CDR2 as FQGNSA.

The V and J genes are TRBV14 and TRBJ2-3; no reliable D call. CDR3 length equals 12 residues. Germline CDR1 and CDR2: SGHDN and FVKESK. V was clipped by 1 base and J by 7 bases, with 6 bases between them. The CDR3 loop reads CASSQAWHTQYF. As DNA, the CDR3 is TGTGCCAGCAGCCAAGCGTGGCATACGCAGTATTTT. Drawing the rest from reference TRBV14 and TRBJ2-3, the complete variable domain is EAGVTQFPSHSVIEKGQTVTLRCDPISGHDNLYWYRRVMGKEIKFLLHFVKESKQDESGMPNNRFLAERTGGTYSTLKVQPAELEDSGVYFCASSQAWHTQYFGPGTRLTVL.